The source of this T cell receptor (beta chain) is a study of blood T cells in healthy people across ages. The CDR3 is made up of 14 amino acids. Germline assignment: CDR1 SNHLY and CDR2 FYNNEI. V shed 3 bases and J shed 3 bases, with 11 bases lying between them. In its sample, this clonotype was seen a few times. Total RNA, at least 6 micrograms per sample, came from PBMCs. A second PCR of about 7 to 12 cycles used a sample-barcoded 5' primer and a J-beta primer mix. One entry per CDR3 protein results from TCRdb running MiXCR on the 5' RACE reads. This sample has around 800,000 distinct CDR3 sequences, with roughly 24% found just once. These same data were also listed under a study on T cells of mothers and their children. From that study: For related and unrelated pairs alike, thymic selection shapes TCR recombination output similarly. An overlap that was slightly higher, though non-significant, was seen in related mother-child pairs versus unrelated pairs.

V and J are TRBV2 and TRBJ2-5, with D perhaps matching TRBD1 (6 bases). The receptor was isolated from a boy aged 10-17 years in good health. What was sequenced was blood. The CDR3 DNA reads TGTGCCAGCAGTGACCGGGACATAAAAGAGACCCAGTACTTC. Translating it yields CASSDRDIKETQYF.